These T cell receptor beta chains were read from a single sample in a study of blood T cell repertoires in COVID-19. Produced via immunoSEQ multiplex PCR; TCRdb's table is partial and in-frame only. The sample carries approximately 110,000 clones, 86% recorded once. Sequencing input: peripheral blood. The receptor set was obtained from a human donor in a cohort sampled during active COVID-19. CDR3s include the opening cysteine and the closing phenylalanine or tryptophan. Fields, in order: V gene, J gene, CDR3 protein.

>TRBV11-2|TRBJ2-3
CASSAGKDTQYF
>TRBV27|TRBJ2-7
CASSPRGQTSYEQYF
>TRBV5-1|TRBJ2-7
CASSSFAGVSGEQYF
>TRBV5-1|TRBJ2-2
CASSPDAGGGTGELFF
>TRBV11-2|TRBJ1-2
CASSRIKTGSDGYTF
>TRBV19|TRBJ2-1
CASRFIGGKSYNEQFF
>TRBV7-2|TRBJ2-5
CASSGEGTAQETQYF
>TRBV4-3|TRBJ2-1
CASSLGNGAGTYNEQFF
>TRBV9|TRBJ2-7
CASSFSGSGYEQYF
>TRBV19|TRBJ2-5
CASGQQETQYF
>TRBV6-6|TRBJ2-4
CASTFDRGRDIQYF
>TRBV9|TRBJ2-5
CASSVRSSDRGGETQYF
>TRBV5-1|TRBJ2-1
CASTPTSGRGEQFF
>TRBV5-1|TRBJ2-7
CASSPMGLAGGSYEQYF
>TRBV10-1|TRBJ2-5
CASSAPEGPETQYF
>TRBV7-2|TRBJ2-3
CASSLVGTMYSTDTQYF
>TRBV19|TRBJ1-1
CASILRQNTEAFF
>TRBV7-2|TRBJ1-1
CASRTPWDRGFLNTEAFF
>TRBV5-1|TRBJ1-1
CASSSTGGRGTEAFF
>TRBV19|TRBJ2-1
CASTTVRQGLSYNEQFF
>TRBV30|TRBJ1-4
CAWSDPSGEKLFF
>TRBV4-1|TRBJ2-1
CASSQELGGNNEQFF
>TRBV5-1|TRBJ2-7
CASSLTGYEQYF
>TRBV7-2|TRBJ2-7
CASSFSGTSGVYEQYF
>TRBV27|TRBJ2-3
CASSLLPGVPDTQYF
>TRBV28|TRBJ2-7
CASGSFTGSDHEQYF
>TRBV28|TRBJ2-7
CASSLSVRQVSYEQYF
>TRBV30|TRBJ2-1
CAWRPGQAYNEQFF
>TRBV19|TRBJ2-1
CASSPGRGNEQFF
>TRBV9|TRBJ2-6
CASSPRQVSGANVLTF
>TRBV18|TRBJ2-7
CASSTGQGGSYEQYF
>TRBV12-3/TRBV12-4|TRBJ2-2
CASTDTGPGELFF
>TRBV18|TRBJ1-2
CASSNRGQPHDGYTF
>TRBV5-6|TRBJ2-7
CASSVGTSYEQYF
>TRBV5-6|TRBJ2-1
CASSLGRSSYNEQFF
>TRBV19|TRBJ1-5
CASSKGNQPQHF
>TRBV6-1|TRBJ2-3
CASSDSGETDTQYF
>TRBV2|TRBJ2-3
CASSPESDTQYF
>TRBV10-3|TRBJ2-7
CAISEGSGRYSYEQYF
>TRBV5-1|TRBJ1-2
CASSLGEDGYTF
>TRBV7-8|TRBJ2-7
CASSFGLAGTQYF
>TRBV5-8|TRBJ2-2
CASSLNRVTGELFF
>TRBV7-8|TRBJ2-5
CASSLAPGSTQETQYF
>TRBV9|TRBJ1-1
CASSGYSDSGTEAFF
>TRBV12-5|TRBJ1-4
CASGFPPQGGKLFF
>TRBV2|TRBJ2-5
CARKEAGEGEKTQYF
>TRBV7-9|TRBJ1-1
CASSLAPGGTEAFF
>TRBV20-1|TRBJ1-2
CSASRGYGYTF
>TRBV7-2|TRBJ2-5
CASSFEGQGLYQETQYF
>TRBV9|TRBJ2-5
CASSVGDRGPQETQYF
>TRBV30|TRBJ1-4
CAWGRQGIEKLFF
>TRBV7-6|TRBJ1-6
CASSLTLSGASPLHF
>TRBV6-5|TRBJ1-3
CASEAGASGNTIYF
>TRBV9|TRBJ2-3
CASSPGLGPVGGMRGTDTQYF
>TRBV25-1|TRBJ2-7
CASSGRTAYEQYF
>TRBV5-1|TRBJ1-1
CASTTTGGRSTEAFF
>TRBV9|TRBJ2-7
CASSVAAGGLYEQYF
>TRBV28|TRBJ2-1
CASRPETGHNEQFF
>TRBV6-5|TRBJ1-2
CASSYTGQGSGYTF